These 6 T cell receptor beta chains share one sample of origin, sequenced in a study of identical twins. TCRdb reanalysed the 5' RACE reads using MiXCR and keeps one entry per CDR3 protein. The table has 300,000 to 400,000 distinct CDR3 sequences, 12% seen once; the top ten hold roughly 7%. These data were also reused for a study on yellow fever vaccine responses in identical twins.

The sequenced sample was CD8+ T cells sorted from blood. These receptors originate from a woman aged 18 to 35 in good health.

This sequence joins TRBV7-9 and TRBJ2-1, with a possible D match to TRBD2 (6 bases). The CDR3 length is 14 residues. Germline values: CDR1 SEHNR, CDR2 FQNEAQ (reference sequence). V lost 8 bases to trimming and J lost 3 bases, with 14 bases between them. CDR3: CASSSPAGYNEQFF. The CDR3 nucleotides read TGTGCCAGCTCTTCCCCAGCGGGCTACAATGAGCAGTTCTTC.

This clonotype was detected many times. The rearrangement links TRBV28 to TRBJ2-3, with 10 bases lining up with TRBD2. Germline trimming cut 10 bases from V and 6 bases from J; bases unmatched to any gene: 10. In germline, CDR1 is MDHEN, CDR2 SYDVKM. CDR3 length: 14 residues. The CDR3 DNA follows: TGTGCCACCGGGCTAGCGGGAGCCCCCGATACGCAGTATTTT. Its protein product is CATGLAGAPDTQYF.

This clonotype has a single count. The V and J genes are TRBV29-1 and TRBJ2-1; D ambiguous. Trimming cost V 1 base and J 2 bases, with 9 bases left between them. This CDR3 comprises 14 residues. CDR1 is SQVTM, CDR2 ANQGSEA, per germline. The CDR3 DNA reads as TGCAGCGTTGAAGGTCCGGGCCCCTACAATGAGCAGTTCTTC. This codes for CSVEGPGPYNEQFF.

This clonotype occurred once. CDR3 residues: CASSSDPGRGWPQHF. Written as DNA, the CDR3 is TGTGCCAGCAGCTCCGATCCTGGCAGGGGGTGGCCCCAGCATTTT. The chain couples TRBV3-1 to TRBJ1-5; 7 bases fit TRBD1. V gave up 5 bases and J gave up 9 bases; unmatched junction bases: 13. Per the germline V gene, CDR1 is LGHDT and CDR2 is YNNKEL (reference sequence). The CDR3 contains 15 residues.

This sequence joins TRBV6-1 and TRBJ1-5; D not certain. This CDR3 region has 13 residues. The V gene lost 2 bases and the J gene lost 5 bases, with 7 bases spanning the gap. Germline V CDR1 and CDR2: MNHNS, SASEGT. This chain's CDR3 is CASSESGHQPQHF. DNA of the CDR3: TGTGCCAGCAGTGAAAGTGGGCATCAGCCCCAGCATTTT.

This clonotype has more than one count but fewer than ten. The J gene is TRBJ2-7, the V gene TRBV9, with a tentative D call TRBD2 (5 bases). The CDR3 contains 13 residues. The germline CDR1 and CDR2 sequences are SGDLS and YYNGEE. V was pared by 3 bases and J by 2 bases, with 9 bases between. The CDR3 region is CASSAGIPYEQYF. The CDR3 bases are TGTGCCAGCAGCGCCGGGATACCCTACGAGCAGTACTTC.